This T cell receptor beta chain was sequenced in a study of shared clonotypes between healthy human individuals. HIV-negative, healthy adults without recent acute infections or vaccinations were the donors. Only in-frame clones appear in the TCRdb table, and some are missing; sequencing was by immunoSEQ multiplex PCR. Counted here are about 450,000 clones, roughly 77% occurring once; the ten biggest clones make up under 15%. The ends were cut back, 8 bases at V and 3 bases at J, with 23 bases in the middle. CDR3 length: 16 amino acids. From germline, CDR1 is MNHEY and CDR2 SMNVEV (reference sequence).

The receptor was derived from a middle-aged woman in good health. Some clones in this sample may be carry-over from other donors' samples. The chain combines TRBV27 with TRBJ2-7, with a weak D call TRBD1 (6 bases). The sample was PBMCs. The CDR3 loop reads CASPTSVTGSDYEQYF. As DNA, the CDR3 is TGTGCCAGCCCAACGTCGGTGACAGGCTCCGACTACGAGCAGTACTTC.